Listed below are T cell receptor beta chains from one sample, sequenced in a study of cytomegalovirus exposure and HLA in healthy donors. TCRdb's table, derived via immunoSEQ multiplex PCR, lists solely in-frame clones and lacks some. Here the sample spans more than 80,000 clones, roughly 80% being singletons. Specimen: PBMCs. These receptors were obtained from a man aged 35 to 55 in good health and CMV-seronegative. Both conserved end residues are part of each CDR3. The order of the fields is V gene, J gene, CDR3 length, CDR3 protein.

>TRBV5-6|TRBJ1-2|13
CASSLGQAFGYTF
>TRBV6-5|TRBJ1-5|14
CASSHRRHGQPQHF
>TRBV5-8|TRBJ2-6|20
CASSLARTSGALSGANVLTF
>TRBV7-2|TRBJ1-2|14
CASSNPTGIHGYTF
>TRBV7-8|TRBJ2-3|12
CASSLESPTQYF
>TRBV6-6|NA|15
CASSFGGAPADEQYF
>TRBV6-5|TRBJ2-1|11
CASRSYNEQFF
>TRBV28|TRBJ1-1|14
CASSLRDTFKEAFF
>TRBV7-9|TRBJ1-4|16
CSSSTNRGQTNEKLFF
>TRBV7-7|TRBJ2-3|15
CASSLGSGHTDTQYF
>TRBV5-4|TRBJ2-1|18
CASSVLGRGVSSYNEQFF
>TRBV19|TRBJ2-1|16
CASSSAQGSSYNEQFF
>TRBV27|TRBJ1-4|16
CASSLNLQGAWEKLLF
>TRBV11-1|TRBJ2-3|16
CASSSAVAGGTDTQYF
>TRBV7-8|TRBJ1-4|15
CASSPTGATNEKLFF
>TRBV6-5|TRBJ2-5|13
CASRRTIQETQYF
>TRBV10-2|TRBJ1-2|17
CASSEWESGADNYGYTF
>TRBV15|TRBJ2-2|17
CATSRGGGDWPTGELFF
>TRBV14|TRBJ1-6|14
CASRRGTDNSPLHF
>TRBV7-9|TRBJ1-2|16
CASSLTDTGANYGYTF
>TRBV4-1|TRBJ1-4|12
CASSRAGEKLFF
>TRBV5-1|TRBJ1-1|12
CASTLSGTEAFF
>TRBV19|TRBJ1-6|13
CASKGTLNSPLHF
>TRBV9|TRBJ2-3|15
CASSVGTGYTDTQYF
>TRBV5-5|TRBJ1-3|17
CASSLFIGQGSGNTIYF
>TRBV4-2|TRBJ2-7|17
CASSQGKYRDSSYEQYF
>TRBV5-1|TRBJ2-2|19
CASSLARPGHPGNTGELFF
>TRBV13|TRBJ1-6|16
CASSPRGTTYNSPLHF
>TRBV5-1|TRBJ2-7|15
CAIFFKEKTAYEQYF
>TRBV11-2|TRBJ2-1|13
CASSTTLYNEQFF
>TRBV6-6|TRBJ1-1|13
CASRGQGGFSAFF
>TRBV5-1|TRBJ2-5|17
CASSWNPTSGVPETQYF
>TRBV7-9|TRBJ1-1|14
CASSLASTGTEAFF
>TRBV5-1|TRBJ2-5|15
CASSLTAAYGETQYF
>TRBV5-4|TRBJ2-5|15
CASSFLAGDRETQYF
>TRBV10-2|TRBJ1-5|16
CASSESKGQGPQPQHF
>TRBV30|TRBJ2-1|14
CAWSVGARYNEQFF
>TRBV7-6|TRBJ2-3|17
CASSQTLAGSLTDTQYF
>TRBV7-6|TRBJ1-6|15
CASSAQGRHNSPLHF
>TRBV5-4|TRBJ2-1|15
CASSLPSGARNEQFF
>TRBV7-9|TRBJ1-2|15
CASSPRTANPYGYTF
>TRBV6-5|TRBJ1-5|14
CASSVDRANQPQHF
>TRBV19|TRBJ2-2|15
CASSISHGNTGELFF
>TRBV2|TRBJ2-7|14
CASSGGLAGYEQYF
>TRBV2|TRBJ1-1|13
CASSTGAYTEAFF
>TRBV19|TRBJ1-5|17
CASRAGQGKGGNQPQHF
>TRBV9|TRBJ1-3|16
CASSRLDRAPGNTIYF
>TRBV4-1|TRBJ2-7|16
CASSQTRQASPWGQYF
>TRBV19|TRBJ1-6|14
CASSIDHSNSPLHF
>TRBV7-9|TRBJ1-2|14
CASSPGTGKLGYTF
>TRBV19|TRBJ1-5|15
CASSMPGIVNQPQHF
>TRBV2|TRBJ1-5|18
CASSVPGQGARSNQPQHF
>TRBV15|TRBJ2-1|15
CATSRDSGDYNEQFF
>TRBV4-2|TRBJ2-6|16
CASSHGDISGANVLTF
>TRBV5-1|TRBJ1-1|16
CASSWGDPNADTEAFF
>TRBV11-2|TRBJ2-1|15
CASSFTAGAYNEQFF
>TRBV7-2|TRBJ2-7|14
CASRYSRDNYEQYF
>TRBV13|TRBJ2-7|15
CASSDRGTTSYEQYF
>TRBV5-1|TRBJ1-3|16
CASSLDTDSPGNTIYF
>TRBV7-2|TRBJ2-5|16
CASSLVGGGIQETQYF